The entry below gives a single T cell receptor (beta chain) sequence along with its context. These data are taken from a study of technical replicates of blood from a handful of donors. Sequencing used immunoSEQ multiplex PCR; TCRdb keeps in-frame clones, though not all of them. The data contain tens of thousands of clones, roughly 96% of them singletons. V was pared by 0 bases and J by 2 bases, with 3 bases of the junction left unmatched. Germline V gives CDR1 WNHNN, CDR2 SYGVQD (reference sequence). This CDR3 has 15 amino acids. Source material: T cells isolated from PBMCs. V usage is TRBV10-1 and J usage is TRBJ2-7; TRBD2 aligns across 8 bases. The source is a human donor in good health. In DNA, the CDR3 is TGCGCCAGCAGTGAGTCGAAGGGACTAGCCTACGAGCAGTACTTC. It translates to CASSESKGLAYEQYF.